The 12 T cell receptor beta chains in this list originate from one sample, sequenced in a study of Graves' ophthalmopathy and Graves' hyperthyroidism (dated by TCRdb to the late 2010s). Instrument used: Illumina HiSeq 2000. For repertoire sequencing, TCR beta CDR3 regions were amplified from RNA transcripts. A first-round RT-PCR used HTBI primers with the Qiagen OneStep RT-PCR kit, followed by a second-round multiplex PCR, size selection and purification. The public reads were quality trimmed at Q25 with fastp and then assembled into clones with MiXCR by TCRdb, keeping productive beta chains. Each CDR3 protein appears once, grouped with its most common genes and DNA. This sample holds about 220,000 distinct CDR3 sequences; approximately 21% were observed only once. Clones ranked in the top ten supply around 40% of the sample. Specimen: peripheral blood. All receptors derive from a woman between 45 and 65 years old with Graves' ophthalmopathy. Donor details come from another sample of the same person, matched by shared clones.

This clonotype was detected many times. The V gene is TRBV12-3 or TRBV12-4, the J gene TRBJ2-7, with 8 bases aligning to TRBD1. There are 14 residues in the CDR3. The V gene end was trimmed by 5 bases and the J gene end by 3 bases; junction bases not matched to a gene: 6. The CDR3 loop is CASSPPGQGYEQYF. CDR3 DNA: TGTGCCAGCAGTCCCCCCGGACAGGGCTACGAGCAGTACTTC.

This clonotype occurred a few times. J is TRBJ1-5 and V is TRBV9; D is possibly TRBD1 (6 bases). CDR1 and CDR2 (germline): SGDLS, YYNGEE. The length of the CDR3 is 15 residues. The V end was cut by 3 bases, the J end by 1 base, with 11 bases between. In DNA form, the CDR3 reads TGTGCCAGCAGCGACAGGGAGGAGAGCAATCAGCCCCAGCATTTT. Translated: CASSDREESNQPQHF.

This chain uses TRBV19 with TRBJ1-5; D gene ambiguous. V lost 5 bases, J lost 2 bases, and 10 bases lay in between. CDR1 is LNHDA and CDR2 is SQIVND in the germline V gene (reference sequence). The CDR3 loop spans 14 amino acids. This chain's CDR3 is CASSPRLGNQPQHF. DNA for the CDR3: TGTGCCAGTAGTCCCCGACTTGGCAATCAGCCCCAGCATTTT.

This clonotype has a single count. The chain combines TRBV29-1 with TRBJ1-2; D unresolved. This CDR3 spans 13 amino acids. Trimming took 3 bases from V and 2 from J, leaving 10 bases between them. Per germline, CDR1 SQVTM and CDR2 ANQGSEA. This CDR3 reads CSVDQWLNYGYTF. Here the CDR3 DNA reads TGCAGCGTTGATCAATGGCTCAACTATGGCTACACCTTC.

The V and J genes are TRBV20-1 and TRBJ1-2; D is possibly TRBD1 (5 bases). Germline loops: CDR1 DFQATT, CDR2 SNEGSKA (reference sequence). The V gene lost 7 bases and the J gene lost 4 bases, with 16 bases spanning the gap. The CDR3 loop spans 13 amino acids. CDR3 amino acids: CSGPLEGLYGYTF. DNA for the CDR3: TGCAGTGGCCCCTTGGAGGGGCTCTATGGCTACACCTTC.

This chain joins TRBV7-3 and TRBJ2-2; 8 bases agree with TRBD2. Germline assignment: CDR1 SGHTA and CDR2 FQGTGA. V was pared by 0 bases and J by 4 bases, with 4 bases of the junction left unmatched. The CDR3 extends over 16 amino acids. The CDR3 here is CASSLTAGESTGELFF. Written as DNA, the CDR3 is TGTGCCAGCAGCTTAACAGCGGGAGAGAGCACCGGGGAGCTGTTTTTT.

In its sample, this clonotype was seen many times. This rearrangement joins TRBV12-5 to TRBJ2-2, with 8 bases that match TRBD1. CDR3 size: 15 residues. V lost 6 bases and J lost 6; bases outside the gene matches: 9. CDR1 is LGHNT, CDR2 FRNRAP, per germline. The DNA of the CDR3 is TGTGCTAGTGGACACGACAGGGGACGGGCCGGGGAGCTGTTTTTT. As protein: CASGHDRGRAGELFF.

This chain uses TRBV24-1 with TRBJ2-7; D tentatively fits TRBD1 or TRBD2 (5 bases each). The CDR3 has 13 amino acids. V was clipped by 9 bases and J by 1 base, with 12 bases between them. The germline CDR1 and CDR2 sequences are KGHDR and SFDVKD. CDR3 in DNA: TGTGCCACCGGGACCGTCCTTTCCTACGAGCAGTACTTC. Its translation is CATGTVLSYEQYF.

This clonotype was seen repeatedly, ten times or more. The chain employs TRBV6-1 and TRBJ2-2; 7 bases are shared with TRBD1. J gave up 2 bases and V 5 bases, and 5 bases lay outside the gene matches. CDR1 is MNHNS, CDR2 SASEGT, per germline. There are 15 residues in the CDR3. Here the CDR3 DNA reads TGTGCCAGCAGTCGGGGACAGATTAACACCGGGGAGCTGTTTTTT. This codes for CASSRGQINTGELFF.

This clonotype has a count of ten or more. This rearrangement joins TRBV2 to TRBJ2-7; D might be TRBD2 (5 bases). Between the trimmed V and J ends, which lost 3 bases and 4 bases, there was a span of 16 bases. The germline V gene has CDR1 SNHLY and CDR2 FYNNEI. The CDR3 is made up of 15 amino acids. The CDR3 sequence is CASSEGSGSRYEQYF. The CDR3, as DNA: TGTGCCAGCAGTGAGGGTAGTGGGAGTAGGTACGAGCAGTACTTC.

This sequence joins TRBV28 and TRBJ2-7; 7 bases are a match to TRBD2. Germline V gives CDR1 MDHEN, CDR2 SYDVKM. There are 17 residues in the CDR3. Germline trimming cut 6 bases from V and 4 bases from J; bases unmatched to any gene: 18. The CDR3 nucleotides are TGTGCCAGCAGCCGCCCGTTACTAGCGTCGGGGAGGTACGAGCAGTACTTC. Protein sequence: CASSRPLLASGRYEQYF.

This clonotype was seen ten or more times. CDR3 sequence (DNA): TGTGCCAGCAGCCGGGAGACAGGGGGTTTCTATGGCTACACCTTC. Its translation: CASSRETGGFYGYTF. The chain recombines TRBV12-3 or TRBV12-4 with TRBJ1-2; 9 positions match TRBD1. Trimming cost V 6 bases and J 4 bases; bases outside gene matches: 9. The length of the CDR3 is 15 residues.